These 24 T cell receptor beta chains came from one sample sequenced in a study of T cell responses to AZD1222 COVID-19 vaccine. The method was immunoSEQ multiplex PCR; TCRdb's version includes in-frame clones alone and lacks a portion of them. This sample has 60,000 to 75,000 clones, with 60% to 85% found just once. The sequenced sample was peripheral blood, obtained 28 days after the second AZD1222 dose. Source of these receptors: an adult who received the AZD1222 COVID-19 vaccine.

The gene calls are TRBV28 and TRBJ1-3, with TRBD1 matching over 7 bases. Germline V gene lookup returns CDR1 MDHEN and CDR2 SYDVKM. The CDR3 consists of 16 residues. V was clipped by 3 bases and J by 1 base; unmatched bases: 6. CDR3 coding DNA: TGTGCCAGCAGTTTCTCCTACAGGGGTTCTGGAAACACCATATATTTT. Its protein is CASSFSYRGSGNTIYF.

This clone has more than one count but fewer than ten. The chain is built from TRBV5-1 and TRBJ2-6, with D maybe TRBD1 (6 bases). The germline V gene has CDR1 SGHRS and CDR2 YFSETQ. V was clipped by 3 bases and J by 0 bases, with 13 bases between them. The CDR3 has 17 residues. The CDR3 nucleotides read TGCGCCAGCAGCTACAGGGCCCTTTTCTCTGGGGCCAACGTCCTGACTTTC. Encoded protein: CASSYRALFSGANVLTF.

As regards this clone: Additional DNA sequences in this sample encode the identical CDR3. The genes are TRBV28 and TRBJ1-1; D is possibly TRBD1 (5 bases). CDR3 length equals 14 residues. V lost 3 bases and J 5 bases, leaving 13 bases between the germline ends. Germline CDR1 is MDHEN and CDR2 is SYDVKM. The CDR3 bases are TGTGCCAGCAGTTTCCCGGGGGGGGTAACTGAAGCTTTCTTT. Protein: CASSFPGGVTEAFF.

The V call is TRBV5-6, the J call TRBJ2-3; D is uncertain. The CDR3 is 11 residues long. V was shortened by 2 bases and J by 7 bases, with 5 bases between the two germline ends. The V gene's germline CDR1 is SGHDT and CDR2 YYEEEE. The CDR3 region is CASSLLNTQYF. The CDR3 bases are TGTGCCAGCAGCTTATTGAATACGCAGTATTTT.

This chain uses TRBV5-1 with TRBJ1-1; D call uncertain. V shed 1 base and J shed 5 bases, with 9 bases lying between them. The germline gives CDR1 SGHRS, CDR2 YFSETQ. CDR3 length: 13 amino acids. The CDR3 loop reads CASSLQSETEAFF. The CDR3 DNA follows: TGCGCCAGCAGCTTGCAATCAGAAACTGAAGCTTTCTTT.

The chain couples TRBV20-1 to TRBJ1-1; D unclear. The V end was cut by 6 bases, the J end by 2 bases, with 19 bases between. Germline lookup yields CDR1 DFQATT and CDR2 SNEGSKA (reference sequence). This CDR3 has 15 residues. The CDR3 sequence: CSASSLQELNTEAFF. In DNA, the CDR3 is TGCAGTGCCAGTAGCCTGCAAGAACTTAACACTGAAGCTTTCTTT.

This sequence joins TRBV19 and TRBJ1-5; the match to TRBD1 covers 9 bases. There are 18 residues in the CDR3. V lost 6 bases, J lost 1 base, and 13 bases stayed unmatched. Germline lookup yields CDR1 LNHDA and CDR2 SQIVND (reference sequence). CDR3 residues: CASRESGQGSQSNQPQHF. For the CDR3, the DNA is TGTGCCAGTAGGGAGTCGGGACAGGGTAGTCAGAGCAATCAGCCCCAGCATTTT.

The chain joins TRBV5-1 to TRBJ1-1; D is unresolved. This CDR3 has 13 amino acids. V lost 0 bases to trimming and J lost 8 bases, with 11 bases between them. The germline gives CDR1 SGHRS, CDR2 YFSETQ. CDR3 nucleotides: TGCGCCAGCAGCTTGGCCGTGGGTAGAGAAGCTTTCTTT. It codes for CASSLAVGREAFF.

This clone was detected once. The chain carries TRBV18 and TRBJ1-1; maybe TRBD1 (6 bases). The CDR3 is made up of 16 amino acids. The V gene's germline CDR1 is KGHSH and CDR2 LQKENI. V lost 3 bases to trimming and J lost 2 bases, with 16 bases between them. The CDR3 DNA reads as TGTGCCAGCTCACCGGGGGCGAGGTTAGTAAACACTGAAGCTTTCTTT. It encodes CASSPGARLVNTEAFF.

The rearrangement joins TRBV5-6 to TRBJ2-1; 8 bases align to TRBD1. V lost 0 bases to trimming and J lost 3 bases; unmatched junction nucleotides: 5. Germline values: CDR1 SGHDT, CDR2 YYEEEE. The length of the CDR3 is 16 residues. Here the CDR3 reads CASSLEGTGSYNEQFF. The CDR3 DNA follows: TGTGCCAGCAGCTTGGAGGGGACAGGAAGCTACAATGAGCAGTTCTTC. The full variable domain, rest sourced from reference TRBV5-6 and TRBJ2-1, is DAGVTQSPTHLIKTRGQQVTLRCSPKSGHDTVSWYQQALGQGPQFIFQYYEEEERQRGNFPDRFSGHQFPNYSSELNVNALLLGDSALYLCASSLEGTGSYNEQFFGPGTRLTVL.

This chain connects TRBV28 to TRBJ2-7; a weak D match, TRBD1 (6 bases). CDR1 is MDHEN and CDR2 is SYDVKM in the germline V gene. The V and J ends lost 1 base and 3 bases respectively, with 10 bases between them. The CDR3 is 14 residues long. CDR3 in DNA: TGTGCCAGCAGTTTATCAGCGACAGGCTACGAGCAGTACTTC. Residues: CASSLSATGYEQYF.

This chain joins TRBV10-2 and TRBJ2-1; TRBD2 matches 9 bases. J lost 7 bases, V lost 6 bases, and 7 bases had no gene match. The CDR3 is 14 amino acids. Per germline, CDR1 WSHSY and CDR2 SAAADI. CDR3 bases: TGCGCCAGCAGGGCGGGGGGGTATGTAAATGAGCAGTTCTTC. Its protein product is CASRAGGYVNEQFF.

The chain couples TRBV19 to TRBJ1-1; D may be TRBD1 (6 bases). The CDR3 consists of 12 residues. Germline lookup yields CDR1 LNHDA and CDR2 SQIVND (reference sequence). Between the trimmed V and J ends, which lost 6 bases and 6 bases, there was a span of 11 bases. In DNA, the CDR3 is TGTGCCAGTAGGAGCGGGACATCTGAAGCTTTCTTT. This translates into CASRSGTSEAFF. Full variable domain (missing parts from reference TRBV19 and TRBJ1-1): DGGITQSPKYLFRKEGQNVTLSCEQNLNHDAMYWYRQDPGQGLRLIYYSQIVNDFQKGDIAEGYSVSREKKESFPLTVTSAQKNPTAFYLCASRSGTSEAFFGQGTRLTVV.

This chain connects TRBV18 to TRBJ1-1, with TRBD1 matching over 9 bases. The ends lost 8 bases at V and 1 base at J; junction bases unmatched: 5. This CDR3 region has 14 residues. In germline, CDR1 is KGHSH, CDR2 LQKENI. CDR3 protein: CASHRGPGNTEAFF. The CDR3, as DNA: TGTGCCAGCCACAGGGGGCCCGGGAACACTGAAGCTTTCTTT.

This clone was recorded only once. The chain recombines TRBV3-1 (or the pseudogene TRBV3-2) with TRBJ1-2, with D unclear. The germline CDR1 and CDR2 sequences are LGHDT and YNNKEL (reference sequence). V gave up 0 bases and J gave up 4 bases, with 9 bases separating them. This CDR3 contains 14 residues. DNA for the CDR3: TGTGCCAGCAGCCAAGAAGATTGGTTCTATGGCTACACCTTC. It encodes CASSQEDWFYGYTF.

Details on this clone: The junction shows a germline mismatch at one end, possibly a read error. The chain combines TRBV5-4 with TRBJ1-2; 11 bases line up with TRBD1. In germline, CDR1 is SGHNT, CDR2 YYREEE (reference sequence). This CDR3 spans 16 amino acids. The CDR3 DNA reads TGTGCCAGCAGCCGCGCGGGACAGGGGGGCAACTATGACTACACCTTC. The encoded protein is CASSRAGQGGNYDYTF.

This sequence joins TRBV6-5 and TRBJ1-2; 8 positions match TRBD1. J lost 6 bases, V lost 6 bases, and 12 bases had no gene match. CDR1 and CDR2 from the germline V gene are MNHEY and SVGAGI. The CDR3 has 15 residues. CDR3 DNA: TGTGCCAGCAGCGCAAGCCTTGACAGGGGTCATGGCTACACCTTC. Translation gives CASSASLDRGHGYTF.

This chain uses TRBV5-1 with TRBJ2-1, with D maybe TRBD1 (5 bases). Germline V CDR1 and CDR2: SGHRS, YFSETQ. This CDR3 has 14 amino acids. V lost 0 bases and J 7 bases, leaving 11 bases between the germline ends. DNA of the CDR3: TGCGCCAGCAGCTTGGTGACAGATTTTAATGAGCAGTTCTTC. Translated, it gives CASSLVTDFNEQFF.

The chain carries TRBV6-5 and TRBJ1-4; D unclear. The germline V gene has CDR1 MNHEY and CDR2 SVGAGI. Trimming cost V 2 bases and J 8 bases, with 12 bases left between them. The length of the CDR3 is 14 residues. The CDR3 sequence is CASSYVTQGEKLFF. In nucleotides, the CDR3 is TGTGCCAGCAGTTACGTCACCCAAGGAGAAAAACTGTTTTTT.

V and J are TRBV27 and TRBJ2-7; 7 bases are a match to TRBD1. The ends lost 5 bases at V and 5 bases at J; junction bases unmatched: 6. The germline CDR1 and CDR2 sequences are MNHEY and SMNVEV (reference sequence). The CDR3 extends over 13 amino acids. CDR3 DNA: TGTGCCAGCAGTCGAGGGGGCATAGACGAGCAGTACTTC. Encoded protein: CASSRGGIDEQYF.

This clone was seen only a few times. The J gene is TRBJ2-5, the V gene TRBV28; the D gene is possibly TRBD2 (6 bases). This CDR3 has 15 amino acids. The V end lost 2 bases, the J end lost 4 bases, and 14 bases lay between the germline ends. Germline-derived CDR1 and CDR2 are MDHEN and SYDVKM. This CDR3 is CASSLEGLGGETQYF. Here the CDR3 DNA reads TGTGCCAGCAGTTTAGAGGGGCTCGGGGGAGAGACCCAGTACTTC.

This chain connects TRBV6-2 or TRBV6-3 to TRBJ1-1; D gene ambiguous. V lost 2 bases and J 4 bases, leaving 2 bases between the germline ends. The CDR3 totals 11 residues. Germline assignment: CDR1 MNHEY and CDR2 SVGEGT. The CDR3 nucleotides read TGTGCCAGCAGTTACACCACTGAAGCTTTCTTT. Residues: CASSYTTEAFF.

J is TRBJ2-7 and V is TRBV29-1, with D hard to call. Per the germline V gene, CDR1 is SQVTM and CDR2 is ANQGSEA. The V end was cut by 2 bases, the J end by 2 bases, with 4 bases between. The CDR3 is made up of 11 amino acids. CDR3 in amino acids: CSVESPYEQYF. The CDR3 DNA sequence: TGCAGCGTTGAAAGTCCCTACGAGCAGTACTTC.

J is TRBJ2-1 and V is TRBV29-1; no clear D. The germline V gene has CDR1 SQVTM and CDR2 ANQGSEA. This CDR3 has 15 amino acids. Between the trimmed V and J ends, which lost 5 bases and 0 bases, there was a span of 14 bases. The chain's CDR3 is CSVNSHLGSYNEQFF. Written as DNA, the CDR3 is TGCAGCGTTAATTCACACCTGGGCTCCTACAATGAGCAGTTCTTC.